This note documents a single TCR beta chain sequence. Its antigen is currently unknown. The sample originates from a study of shared clonotypes between healthy human individuals. Background on the study: Plates per donor: three CD4 naive, three CD4 memory, two CD8 naive, one CD8 memory.

Repertoires were generated with immunoSEQ multiplex PCR, while TCRdb's copy carries only in-frame clones and drops some. The sample records roughly 2,000,000 clones, over 85% being singletons. Notes on the study in general: Sequencing depth was expected to affect clonotype sharing among donors. The sharing of 5% to 5.5% of naive CD4 clonotypes was seen across a few donors. The sole specimen, blood, was sampled, and tissue repertoires likely differ.

Naive-designated CD8 cells lacked CD45RO, were positively enriched for CCR7, and omitted terminally differentiated effector memory CD45RA+ cells. What was sequenced was naive CD8+ T cells from PBMCs. This TCR was recovered from a man between 18 and 35 years old in good health. Some clones in this sample may be carry-over from other donors' samples.

Here the CDR3 reads CASSEFGLAKSTDTQYF. The DNA of the CDR3 is TGTGCCAGCAGTGAATTTGGGCTAGCGAAGTCTACAGATACGCAGTATTTT. J is TRBJ2-3 and V is TRBV6-1, with TRBD2 as a possible D gene (6 bases). The CDR3 runs 17 residues. In germline, CDR1 is MNHNS, CDR2 SASEGT. Trimming left V 2 bases short and J 3 bases short, with 18 bases between.